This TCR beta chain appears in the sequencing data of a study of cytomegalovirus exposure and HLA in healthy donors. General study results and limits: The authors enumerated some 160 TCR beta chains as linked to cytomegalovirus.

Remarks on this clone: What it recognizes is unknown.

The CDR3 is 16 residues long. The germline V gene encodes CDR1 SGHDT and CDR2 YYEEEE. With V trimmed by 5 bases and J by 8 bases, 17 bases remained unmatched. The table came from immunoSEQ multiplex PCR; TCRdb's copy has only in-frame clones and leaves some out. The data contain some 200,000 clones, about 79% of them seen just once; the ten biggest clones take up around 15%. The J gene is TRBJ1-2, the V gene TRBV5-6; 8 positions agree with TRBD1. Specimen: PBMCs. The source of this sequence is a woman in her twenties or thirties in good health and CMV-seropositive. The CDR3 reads CASRPDRDWRVDGYTF. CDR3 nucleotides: TGTGCCAGCAGACCGGACAGGGATTGGAGGGTCGACGGCTACACCTTC.